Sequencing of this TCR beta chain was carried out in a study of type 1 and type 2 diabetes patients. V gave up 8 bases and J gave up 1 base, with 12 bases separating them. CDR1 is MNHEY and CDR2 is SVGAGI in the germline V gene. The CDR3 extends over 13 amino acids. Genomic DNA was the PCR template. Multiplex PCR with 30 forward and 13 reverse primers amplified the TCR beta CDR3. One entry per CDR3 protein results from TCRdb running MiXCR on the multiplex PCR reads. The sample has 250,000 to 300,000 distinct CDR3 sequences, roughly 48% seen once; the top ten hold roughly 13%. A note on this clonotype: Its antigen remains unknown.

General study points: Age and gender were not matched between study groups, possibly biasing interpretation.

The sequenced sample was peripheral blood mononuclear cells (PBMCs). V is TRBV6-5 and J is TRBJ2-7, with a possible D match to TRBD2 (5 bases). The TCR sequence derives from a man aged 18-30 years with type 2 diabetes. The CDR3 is CASGSRRSYEQYF. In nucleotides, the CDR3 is TGTGCCAGCGGCTCGAGGAGGTCCTACGAGCAGTACTTC.